This T cell receptor beta chain was profiled in a study of OX40 agonist ivuxolimab in advanced cancers. The assay was immunoSEQ multiplex PCR, and TCRdb's table has in-frame clones only and misses some. This table holds some 50,000 clones, about 90% found once. The CDR3 is 14 residues long. V shed 0 bases and J shed 0 bases, with 6 bases lying between them. Per germline, CDR1 SGHDT and CDR2 YYEEEE. The TCR was taken from an adult with an advanced solid tumor such as melanoma, head and neck, liver or kidney cancer. V gene TRBV5-6 combines with J gene TRBJ1-2; the D gene is possibly TRBD1 (5 bases). Sequencing used CD4+ or CD8+ T cells sorted from blood, obtained in a trial of the OX40 agonist ivuxolimab. The CDR3 reads CASSLGQPNYGYTF. The CDR3 bases are TGTGCCAGCAGCTTGGGACAGCCTAACTATGGCTACACCTTC.